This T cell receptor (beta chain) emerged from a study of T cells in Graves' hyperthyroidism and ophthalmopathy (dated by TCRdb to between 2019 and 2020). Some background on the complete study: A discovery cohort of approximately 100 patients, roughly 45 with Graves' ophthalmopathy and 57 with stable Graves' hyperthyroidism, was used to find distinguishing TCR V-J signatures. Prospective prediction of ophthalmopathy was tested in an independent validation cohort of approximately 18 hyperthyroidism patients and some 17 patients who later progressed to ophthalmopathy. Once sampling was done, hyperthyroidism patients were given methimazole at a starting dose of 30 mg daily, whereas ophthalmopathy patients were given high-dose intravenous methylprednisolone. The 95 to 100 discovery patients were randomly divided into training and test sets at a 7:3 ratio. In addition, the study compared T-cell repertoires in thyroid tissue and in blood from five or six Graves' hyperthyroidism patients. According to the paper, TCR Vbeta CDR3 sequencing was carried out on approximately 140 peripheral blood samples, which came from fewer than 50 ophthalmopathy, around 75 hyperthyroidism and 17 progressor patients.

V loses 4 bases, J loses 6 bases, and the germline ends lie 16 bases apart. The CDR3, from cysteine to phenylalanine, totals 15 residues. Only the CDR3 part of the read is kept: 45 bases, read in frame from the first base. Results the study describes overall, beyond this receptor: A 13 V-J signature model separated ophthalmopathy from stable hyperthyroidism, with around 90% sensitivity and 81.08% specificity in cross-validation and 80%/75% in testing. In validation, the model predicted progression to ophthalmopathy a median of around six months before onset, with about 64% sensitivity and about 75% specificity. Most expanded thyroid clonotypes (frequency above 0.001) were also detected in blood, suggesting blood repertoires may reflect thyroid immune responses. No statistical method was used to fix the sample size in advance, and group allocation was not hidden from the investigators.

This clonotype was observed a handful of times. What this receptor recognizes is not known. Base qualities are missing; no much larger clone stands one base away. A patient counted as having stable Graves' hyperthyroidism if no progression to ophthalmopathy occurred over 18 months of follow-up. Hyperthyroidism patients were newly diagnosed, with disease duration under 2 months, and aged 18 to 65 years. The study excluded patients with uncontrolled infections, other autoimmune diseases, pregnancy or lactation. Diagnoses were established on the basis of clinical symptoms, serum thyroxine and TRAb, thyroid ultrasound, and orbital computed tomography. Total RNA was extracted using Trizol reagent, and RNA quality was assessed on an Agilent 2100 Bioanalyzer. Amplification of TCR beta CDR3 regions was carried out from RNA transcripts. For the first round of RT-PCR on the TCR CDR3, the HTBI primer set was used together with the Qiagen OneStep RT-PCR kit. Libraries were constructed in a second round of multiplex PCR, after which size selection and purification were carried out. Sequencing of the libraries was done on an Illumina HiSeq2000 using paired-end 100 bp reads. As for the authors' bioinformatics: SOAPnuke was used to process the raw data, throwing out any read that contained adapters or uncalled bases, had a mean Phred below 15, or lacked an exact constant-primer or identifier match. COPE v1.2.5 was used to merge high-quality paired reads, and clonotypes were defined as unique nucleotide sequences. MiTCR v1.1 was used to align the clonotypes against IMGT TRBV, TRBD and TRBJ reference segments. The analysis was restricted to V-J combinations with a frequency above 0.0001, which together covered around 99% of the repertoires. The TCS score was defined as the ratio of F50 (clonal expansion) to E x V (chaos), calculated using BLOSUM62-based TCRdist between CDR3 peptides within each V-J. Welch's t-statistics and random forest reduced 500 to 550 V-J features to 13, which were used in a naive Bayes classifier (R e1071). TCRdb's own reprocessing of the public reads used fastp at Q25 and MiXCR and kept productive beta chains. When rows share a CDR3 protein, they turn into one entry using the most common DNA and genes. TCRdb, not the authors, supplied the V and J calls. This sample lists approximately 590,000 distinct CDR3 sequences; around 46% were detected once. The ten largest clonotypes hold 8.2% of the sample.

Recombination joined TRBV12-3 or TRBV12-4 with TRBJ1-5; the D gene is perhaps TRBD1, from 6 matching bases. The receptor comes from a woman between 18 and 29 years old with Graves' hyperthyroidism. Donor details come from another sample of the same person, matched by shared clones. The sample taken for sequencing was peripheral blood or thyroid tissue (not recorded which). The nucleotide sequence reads TGTGCCAGCAGTTACTCCACAGGGTACGCTCAGCCCCAGCATTTT. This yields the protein CASSYSTGYAQPQHF.